Below are 30 T cell receptor beta chains sequenced from a single sample in a study of response to subunit inactivated influenza vaccine. Each CDR3 protein is one row after TCRdb ran MiXCR on the RT-PCR reads. The data show 300,000 to 350,000 distinct CDR3 sequences, 22% seen once. The material was PBMCs from blood, obtained about 20 months after vaccination. The source is a man aged 50 to 69 who received an inactivated influenza vaccine.

This clonotype was seen more than once but under ten times. The chain recombines TRBV7-2 with TRBJ1-6; D gene unclear. Germline V CDR1 and CDR2: SGHTA, FQGNSA. The CDR3 length is 15 residues. V lost 3 bases, J lost 3 bases, and 9 bases lay in between. The CDR3 spells CASSFPLNYNSPLHF. The CDR3 DNA follows: TGTGCCAGCAGCTTCCCCTTGAACTATAATTCACCCCTCCACTTT.

The chain combines TRBV5-1 with TRBJ2-7; 8 nucleotides match TRBD1. Per the germline V gene, CDR1 is SGHRS and CDR2 is YFSETQ. The CDR3 is 14 amino acids. Unmatched junction bases numbered 11, after V lost 5 bases and J lost 7 bases. Here the CDR3 DNA reads TGCGCCAGCAGTTCCGACGGACAGGGTTGGGAGCAGTACTTC. This translates into CASSSDGQGWEQYF.

This rearrangement joins TRBV4-1 to TRBJ2-7, with D perhaps matching TRBD1 (5 bases). In germline, CDR1 is MGHRA, CDR2 YSYEKL. There are 15 residues in the CDR3. V was cut by 1 base and J by 2 bases, with 12 bases left in between. The CDR3 loop is CASSQVAGPTYEQYF. In DNA, the CDR3 is TGCGCCAGCAGCCAAGTTGCAGGGCCGACCTACGAGCAGTACTTC.

V usage is TRBV19 and J usage is TRBJ2-7; D remains ambiguous. CDR1 and CDR2 (germline): LNHDA, SQIVND (reference sequence). The CDR3 is 13 residues long. V lost 4 bases and J lost 0, with 7 bases in between. The chain's CDR3 is CASSTLASYEQYF. Here the CDR3 DNA reads TGTGCCAGTAGTACGCTTGCCTCCTACGAGCAGTACTTC. Complete variable domain (other parts from reference TRBV19 and TRBJ2-7): DGGITQSPKYLFRKEGQNVTLSCEQNLNHDAMYWYRQDPGQGLRLIYYSQIVNDFQKGDIAEGYSVSREKKESFPLTVTSAQKNPTAFYLCASSTLASYEQYFGPGTRLTVT.

This clonotype has more than one count but fewer than ten. V usage is TRBV2 and J usage is TRBJ2-7; 7 bases align to TRBD1. Germline assignment: CDR1 SNHLY and CDR2 FYNNEI. The CDR3 covers 15 residues. The ends lost 7 bases at V and 3 bases at J; junction bases unmatched: 12. The CDR3 bases are TGTGCCAGCAAAACCCGGACAGGAGGATACTACGAGCAGTACTTC. Protein product: CASKTRTGGYYEQYF.

This clonotype was picked up a small number of times. The chain has TRBV10-3 and TRBJ2-7; D is possibly TRBD2 (5 bases). V lost 3 bases to trimming and J lost 6 bases, with 12 bases between them. Germline CDR1 ENHRY, CDR2 SYGVKD. The CDR3 loop spans 13 amino acids. CDR3 protein: CAISEAVGSEQYF. CDR3 DNA: TGTGCCATCAGTGAAGCTGTAGGGAGCGAGCAGTACTTC.

V and J are TRBV12-5 and TRBJ2-1; 13 bases align to TRBD2. Trimming took 0 bases from V and 8 from J; bases not matched to a gene: 7. The CDR3 runs 17 residues. CDR1 is LGHNT and CDR2 is FRNRAP in the germline V gene. CDR3 loop: CASGLVLGLAGADEQFF. The DNA of the CDR3 is TGTGCTAGTGGTTTGGTACTCGGACTAGCGGGAGCTGATGAGCAGTTCTTC.

The sample holds a few counts of this clonotype. The V gene is TRBV3-1, the J gene TRBJ1-2, with 7 positions matching TRBD1. Germline loops: CDR1 LGHDT, CDR2 YNNKEL (reference sequence). The ends lost 4 bases at V and 4 bases at J; junction bases unmatched: 15. The CDR3 contains 17 residues. For the CDR3, the DNA is TGTGCCAGCAGCCCAAACGTTCGACAGGGAAGGATCTATGGCTACACCTTC. This encodes CASSPNVRQGRIYGYTF.

V is TRBV20-1 and J is TRBJ1-6; TRBD1 matches 9 bases. The length of the CDR3 is 15 residues. Germline lookup yields CDR1 DFQATT and CDR2 SNEGSKA (reference sequence). Trimming at V came to 6 bases and at J to 2 bases, leaving 5 bases not matched to a gene. The CDR3 DNA is TGCAGTGCCTGGACAGGGGCAGCCTATAATTCACCCCTCCACTTT. This translates into CSAWTGAAYNSPLHF.

V usage is TRBV3-1 and J usage is TRBJ2-7; no reliable D call. This CDR3 has 13 amino acids. Germline V gives CDR1 LGHDT, CDR2 YNNKEL (reference sequence). Trimming removed 0 bases from V and 6 bases from J, with 9 bases in between. The CDR3 DNA follows: TGTGCCAGCAGCCAAGAGGTTAGTCTCGAGCAGTACTTC. It codes for CASSQEVSLEQYF.

This clonotype has only a few counts. This chain joins TRBV6-6 and TRBJ1-2; no reliable D call. V gave up 10 bases and J gave up 8 bases, with 17 bases separating them. The CDR3 totals 12 residues. Germline V lookup: CDR1 MNHNY, CDR2 SVGAGI (reference sequence). This chain's CDR3 is CATRARAEGYTF. CDR3 bases: TGTGCCACCCGAGCTAGGGCTGAGGGCTACACCTTC.

This clonotype was observed a handful of times. The J gene is TRBJ1-2, the V gene TRBV20-1, with D possibly matching TRBD1 (6 bases). The ends were cut back, 3 bases at V and 8 bases at J, with 13 bases in the middle. This CDR3 is built from 12 residues. CDR1 and CDR2 from the germline V gene are DFQATT and SNEGSKA (reference sequence). DNA of the CDR3: TGCAGTGCTAGTCCCGGGGGCCGCGGCTACACCTTC. Encoded protein: CSASPGGRGYTF.

This clonotype was counted between two and nine times. This chain uses TRBV20-1 with TRBJ1-1; D is ambiguous. Trimming left V 0 bases short and J 5 bases short, with 4 bases between. This CDR3 comprises 11 residues. The germline CDR1 and CDR2 sequences are DFQATT and SNEGSKA (reference sequence). The CDR3 region is CSARDYTEAFF. CDR3 DNA sequence: TGCAGTGCTAGAGATTATACTGAAGCTTTCTTT.

This clonotype was counted only a few times. The CDR3: CSAKPTGAAFF. The CDR3 DNA reads as TGCAGTGCTAAGCCGACAGGGGCAGCTTTCTTT. The chain links TRBV20-1 to TRBJ1-1; 8 nucleotides align to TRBD1. The CDR3 is 11 residues long. Trimming removed 4 bases from V and 10 bases from J; junction bases left unmatched: 5. Per the germline V gene, CDR1 is DFQATT and CDR2 is SNEGSKA (reference sequence).

The chain recombines TRBV7-8 with TRBJ1-2, with TRBD1 matching over 9 bases. Per the germline V gene, CDR1 is SGHVS and CDR2 is FQNEAQ. J lost 5 bases, V lost 5 bases, and 3 bases had no gene match. The CDR3 loop spans 13 amino acids. In DNA form, the CDR3 reads TGTGCCAGCAGCATGGGACAGGGATATGGCTACACCTTC. Protein product: CASSMGQGYGYTF.

The chain recombines TRBV20-1 with TRBJ2-7; 7 bases fit TRBD1. The V and J ends lost 5 bases and 0 bases, in that order; junction bases with no gene match: 7. The CDR3 has 14 residues. The V gene's germline CDR1 is DFQATT and CDR2 SNEGSKA (reference sequence). DNA for the CDR3: TGCAGTGCTTACGCGACAGGGACCTCCTACGAGCAGTACTTC. Translation gives CSAYATGTSYEQYF.

The table lists this clonotype with many counts. The V call is TRBV7-6, the J call TRBJ1-6; tentative D call: TRBD1 (5 bases). Between the trimmed V and J ends, which lost 5 bases and 10 bases, there was a span of 15 bases. CDR3 length: 14 amino acids. Germline lookup yields CDR1 SGHVS and CDR2 FNYEAQ. The chain's CDR3 is CASSREGPSSPLHF. The CDR3 DNA sequence: TGTGCCAGCAGCAGAGAGGGACCTTCCTCACCCCTCCACTTT.

This clonotype was seen only a few times. The chain links TRBV20-1 to TRBJ2-5, with D hard to call. V was pared by 3 bases and J by 2 bases, with 16 bases between. Germline-derived CDR1 and CDR2 are DFQATT and SNEGSKA (reference sequence). The CDR3 loop spans 15 amino acids. CDR3 in amino acids: CSASIISRGQETQYF. Here the CDR3 DNA reads TGCAGTGCTAGTATAATTAGTCGAGGACAAGAGACCCAGTACTTC.

A note on this clonotype: A much larger clone sits a single nucleotide away, making a read error possible. The genes are TRBV29-1 and TRBJ1-5; TRBD1 agrees at 7 bases. The CDR3 covers 14 residues. The germline gives CDR1 SQVTM, CDR2 ANQGSEA. As DNA, the CDR3 is TGCAGCGTGACCCAGGGGGATAGCAATCAGGCCCAGCATTTT. Protein sequence: CSVTQGDSNQAQHF.

Ten or more counts support this clonotype. This chain connects TRBV20-1 to TRBJ1-6; possible D gene TRBD1, 5 bases. CDR3 length: 12 residues. Germline V lookup: CDR1 DFQATT, CDR2 SNEGSKA (reference sequence). The germline V and J ends were trimmed by 4 bases and 9 bases, with 10 bases remaining between them. CDR3 coding DNA: TGCAGTGCTATGGGGGAGGGTTCACCCCTCCACTTT. Protein sequence: CSAMGEGSPLHF.

This clonotype has just a few counts. The J gene is TRBJ1-4, the V gene TRBV2, with no clear D. Germline CDR1 reads SNHLY; CDR2 reads FYNNEI. This CDR3 is 17 amino acids long. Trimming removed 2 bases from V and 3 bases from J, with 16 bases in between. The DNA of the CDR3 is TGTGCCAGCAGTGAAAATCGGATGAAATACTCTAATGAAAAACTGTTTTTT. Its translation: CASSENRMKYSNEKLFF.

V is TRBV7-9 and J is TRBJ1-2; D gene uncertain. Germline values: CDR1 SEHNR, CDR2 FQNEAQ (reference sequence). This CDR3 spans 15 amino acids. Trimming took off 5 bases at V and 6 bases at J, with 19 bases between the two ends. The CDR3 is CASSTLARTVNGYTF. In DNA, the CDR3 is TGTGCCAGCAGCACCCTGGCCAGGACTGTTAATGGCTACACCTTC. The entire variable domain, with the rest obtained from reference TRBV7-9 and TRBJ1-2, is as follows: DTGVSQNPRHKITKRGQNVTFRCDPISEHNRLYWYRQTLGQGPEFLTYFQNEAQLEKSRLLSDRFSAERPKGSFSTLEIQRTEQGDSAMYLCASSTLARTVNGYTFGSGTRLTVV.

The CDR3: CASSQDLSANQPQHF. In DNA, the CDR3 is TGTGCCAGCAGCCAAGATCTGTCAGCAAATCAGCCCCAGCATTTT. This chain uses TRBV4-2 with TRBJ1-5; D gene ambiguous. The CDR3 totals 15 residues. Germline V CDR1 and CDR2: LGHNA, YNFKEQ. V was clipped by 0 bases and J by 4 bases, with 10 bases between them.

The chain carries TRBV28 and TRBJ2-3; 7 nucleotides match TRBD2. CDR1 is MDHEN, CDR2 SYDVKM, per germline. V dropped 4 bases and J dropped 12; count of bases not matched to a gene: 7. CDR3 length: 12 amino acids. The CDR3 bases are TGTGCCAGCAGTTCCGAGCGGGGAAGACAGTATTTT. As protein: CASSSERGRQYF.

This clonotype was seen a handful of times. V is TRBV12-3 or TRBV12-4 and J is TRBJ1-2; unclear D gene. CDR3 length equals 12 residues. The ends were cut back, 7 bases at V and 3 bases at J, with 9 bases in the middle. For the CDR3, the DNA is TGTGCCAGCACCTTCGGGGACTATGGCTACACCTTC. Translating gives CASTFGDYGYTF.

The V gene is TRBV11-2, the J gene TRBJ1-2, with D hard to call. Trimming cost V 2 bases and J 5 bases, with 12 bases left between them. Germline assignment: CDR1 SGHAT and CDR2 FQNNGV. The CDR3 is 14 amino acids. The CDR3 DNA is TGTGCCAGCAGCTTATCCCCCCAGGATTATGGCTACACCTTC. It codes for CASSLSPQDYGYTF.

This clonotype was observed a few times. The rearrangement links TRBV18 to TRBJ1-3; D is uncertain. This CDR3 contains 15 residues. The ends were cut back, 8 bases at V and 2 bases at J, with 16 bases in the middle. Germline V CDR1 and CDR2: KGHSH, LQKENI. The CDR3 is CASTNTAAAGNTIYF. CDR3 in DNA: TGTGCCAGCACAAACACGGCAGCTGCTGGAAACACCATATATTTT. The full variable domain, completed using reference TRBV18 and TRBJ1-3, is NAGVMQNPRHLVRRRGQEARLRCSPMKGHSHVYWYRQLPEEGLKFMVYLQKENIIDESGMPKERFSAEFPKEGPSILRIQQVVRGDSAAYFCASTNTAAAGNTIYFGEGSWLTVV.

V and J are TRBV7-6 and TRBJ1-5; D unresolved. CDR1 and CDR2 (germline): SGHVS, FNYEAQ. V lost 1 base and J 6 bases, leaving 7 bases between the germline ends. CDR3 length equals 13 residues. CDR3 sequence reads: CASSLGPGQPQHF. CDR3 nucleotides: TGTGCCAGCAGCTTAGGGCCCGGTCAGCCCCAGCATTTT.

The V gene is TRBV20-1, the J gene TRBJ2-1, with TRBD2 matching 12 bases. Germline CDR1 and CDR2: DFQATT and SNEGSKA (reference sequence). The trim removed 6 bases at V and 2 bases at J, leaving 5 bases unmatched. The CDR3 has 15 amino acids. The CDR3 loop is CSALASGRAYNEQFF. The CDR3 DNA follows: TGCAGTGCCCTCGCTAGCGGGAGGGCCTACAATGAGCAGTTCTTC.

The rearrangement joins TRBV18 to TRBJ2-3; D might be TRBD1 (6 bases). V lost 2 bases and J lost 0, with 12 bases in between. Per the germline V gene, CDR1 is KGHSH and CDR2 is LQKENI. This CDR3 contains 16 residues. This CDR3 is CASSPSSGASTDTQYF. In DNA form, the CDR3 reads TGTGCCAGCTCACCAAGCTCAGGGGCCAGCACAGATACGCAGTATTTT.